This is a list of T cell receptor beta chains from one sample in a study of T cells after yellow fever vaccination. Each CDR3 protein gets one entry after TCRdb re-called the 5' RACE reads with MiXCR. The data contain hundreds of thousands of distinct CDR3 sequences, 9% to 15% of them singletons. This material consisted of PBMCs, taken on the day of the yellow fever booster vaccination. The receptor source for this set is a man aged 25 to 40 who received the YFV17D yellow fever vaccine. The CDR3 runs from the conserved cysteine through the conserved F or W. Each record gives: D gene, V gene, J gene, CDR3 protein. A D gene is named only where the DNA matches it firmly.

D: NA
V: TRBV11-1
J: TRBJ2-3
CDR3: CASSSVDTQYF

D: NA
V: TRBV9
J: TRBJ2-3
CDR3: CASSVDTSGDTQYF

D: TRBD2
V: TRBV4-2
J: TRBJ2-3
CDR3: CASSLGGPGDTQYF

D: TRBD2
V: TRBV15
J: TRBJ2-1
CDR3: CATSRESSRTSGSYNEQFF

D: TRBD1
V: TRBV20-1
J: TRBJ1-6
CDR3: CSARKPGQGYSPLHF

D: TRBD2
V: TRBV30
J: TRBJ2-1
CDR3: CAWSVRTSGRVAYNEQFF

D: NA
V: TRBV24-1
J: TRBJ1-5
CDR3: CATSDGSGGNQPQHF

D: TRBD2
V: TRBV6-5
J: TRBJ2-7
CDR3: CASSYSTRTSSYEQYF

D: NA
V: TRBV3-1
J: TRBJ2-5
CDR3: CASSLLLERETQYF

D: NA
V: TRBV29-1
J: TRBJ2-2
CDR3: CSVGRDYNTGELFF

D: NA
V: TRBV6-2/TRBV6-3
J: TRBJ2-7
CDR3: CASSYSIWRLIWGLSYEQYF

D: NA
V: TRBV27
J: TRBJ2-1
CDR3: CASSFNSLNEQFF

D: TRBD1
V: TRBV4-3
J: TRBJ1-5
CDR3: CASSRDRGSNQPQHF

D: NA
V: TRBV25-1
J: TRBJ1-6
CDR3: CASSGPGGWNSPLHF

D: NA
V: TRBV20-1
J: TRBJ2-1
CDR3: CSARDGRDSNEQFF

D: NA
V: TRBV12-3/TRBV12-4
J: TRBJ2-1
CDR3: CASSFRVGGTHNEQFF

D: NA
V: TRBV5-6
J: TRBJ2-7
CDR3: CASSSRRTGLTYEQYF

D: NA
V: TRBV2
J: TRBJ2-1
CDR3: CASSGSTTYNEQFF

D: NA
V: TRBV7-6
J: TRBJ2-3
CDR3: CASSLETGYTDTQYF

D: NA
V: TRBV24-1
J: TRBJ2-1
CDR3: CAASDSLASNEQFF

D: TRBD1
V: TRBV28
J: TRBJ2-1
CDR3: CASSPNRDREQFF

D: TRBD1
V: TRBV5-4
J: TRBJ2-7
CDR3: CASRLWTGADDEQYF

D: TRBD2
V: TRBV5-1
J: TRBJ2-1
CDR3: CASSVGLAGDEQFF

D: TRBD2
V: TRBV12-3/TRBV12-4
J: TRBJ2-3
CDR3: CASSTTGTSTSQYF

D: TRBD2
V: TRBV9
J: TRBJ2-1
CDR3: CASSVLAASYNEQFF

D: TRBD1
V: TRBV28
J: TRBJ2-3
CDR3: CASSFSVLTGFADTQYF

D: NA
V: TRBV5-1
J: TRBJ2-2
CDR3: CASSIVPNTGELFF

D: TRBD2
V: TRBV27
J: TRBJ2-2
CDR3: CASWGGFNTGELFF

D: NA
V: TRBV27
J: TRBJ2-1
CDR3: CASSPDPSLYNEQFF

D: TRBD2
V: TRBV10-3
J: TRBJ2-7
CDR3: CAIGDPATRTSGSSYEQYF

D: TRBD2
V: TRBV7-8
J: TRBJ2-3
CDR3: CASSLIAGRHTQYF

D: TRBD2
V: TRBV7-9
J: TRBJ2-2
CDR3: CASSLAGGHTGELFF

D: TRBD2
V: TRBV29-1
J: TRBJ2-5
CDR3: CSVEAGFSGRAQETQYF

D: TRBD1
V: TRBV7-9
J: TRBJ2-2
CDR3: CASLPSGTGGTGELFF

D: NA
V: TRBV20-1
J: TRBJ2-7
CDR3: CSATRDGTYEQYF

D: TRBD1
V: TRBV29-1
J: TRBJ2-3
CDR3: CSATRDRSTDTQYF

D: TRBD1
V: TRBV5-5
J: TRBJ2-5
CDR3: CASSWTPGTGMETQYF

D: TRBD1
V: TRBV19
J: TRBJ1-6
CDR3: CATARPDRNNSPLHF

D: TRBD1
V: TRBV7-8
J: TRBJ1-5
CDR3: CASSLGTGKGLGNQPQRF

D: TRBD2
V: TRBV7-8
J: TRBJ2-7
CDR3: CASSLAQRETGEQYF

D: NA
V: TRBV7-2
J: TRBJ2-7
CDR3: CASSYDQYEQYF

D: NA
V: TRBV7-2
J: TRBJ2-1
CDR3: CASSLIGSSYNEQFF

D: TRBD2
V: TRBV20-1
J: TRBJ2-5
CDR3: CSAKNMASSGSPKETQYF

D: TRBD2
V: TRBV20-1
J: TRBJ2-2
CDR3: CSARTRENTGELFF

D: NA
V: TRBV20-1
J: TRBJ2-4
CDR3: CSARSAGQNIQYF

D: TRBD2
V: TRBV15
J: TRBJ2-2
CDR3: CATSRDRGLAGVTGELFF

D: TRBD2
V: TRBV20-1
J: TRBJ2-7
CDR3: CSARKLAETYEQYF

D: NA
V: TRBV7-9
J: TRBJ1-2
CDR3: CASSLAMGNEGYTF

D: NA
V: TRBV7-9
J: TRBJ2-7
CDR3: CASSLGRDEQYF

D: NA
V: TRBV27
J: TRBJ1-1
CDR3: CASRQVITEAFF

D: NA
V: TRBV7-9
J: TRBJ2-1
CDR3: CASSTSPRNYNEQFF

D: TRBD2
V: TRBV5-1
J: TRBJ2-7
CDR3: CASSLVAGGPKEQYF

D: TRBD1
V: TRBV10-3
J: TRBJ2-3
CDR3: CAITITGETDTQYF

D: TRBD2
V: TRBV7-9
J: TRBJ2-3
CDR3: CASSPALAGGTDTQYF

D: TRBD2
V: TRBV5-1
J: TRBJ2-2
CDR3: CASSSGGLAGETGELFF

D: NA
V: TRBV27
J: TRBJ2-1
CDR3: CASSPLGGSSNEQFF